This section outlines one T cell receptor beta chain sequence together with its context. TCRdb fed the RT-PCR reads into MiXCR, producing one record per CDR3 protein. The table has fewer than 250,000 distinct CDR3 sequences, over 12% seen once. The data stem from a study of patients and donors after allogeneic stem cell transplantation. Material: blood, either unsorted or a sorted T cell fraction (not recorded which). This sequence was found in a human donor who was either an allogeneic HSCT recipient or a stem cell or donor lymphocyte infusion donor (not recorded which). It is not recorded whose cells these are; they may come from a transplant donor.

Written as DNA, the CDR3 is TGTGCCAGTAGTATGAACAGGGACCCTCAGCCCCAGCATTTT. Amino acids: CASSMNRDPQPQHF. The chain links TRBV19 to TRBJ1-5; possibly TRBD1 for D (6 bases). Germline-derived CDR1 and CDR2 are LNHDA and SQIVND (reference sequence). V dropped 3 bases and J dropped 6 bases, with 12 bases sitting between them. The CDR3 is made up of 14 amino acids.